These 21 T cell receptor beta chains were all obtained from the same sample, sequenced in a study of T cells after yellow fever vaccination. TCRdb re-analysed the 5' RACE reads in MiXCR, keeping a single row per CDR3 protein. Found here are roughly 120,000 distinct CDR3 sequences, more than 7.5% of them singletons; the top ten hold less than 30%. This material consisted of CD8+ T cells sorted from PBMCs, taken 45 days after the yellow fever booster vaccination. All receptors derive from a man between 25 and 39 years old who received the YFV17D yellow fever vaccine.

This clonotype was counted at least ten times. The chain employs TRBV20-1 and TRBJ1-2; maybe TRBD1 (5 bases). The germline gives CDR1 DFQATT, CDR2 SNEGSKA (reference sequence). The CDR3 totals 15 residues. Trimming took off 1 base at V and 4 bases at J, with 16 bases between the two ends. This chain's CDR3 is CSARGWGESFYGYTF. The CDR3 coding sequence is TGCAGTGCTAGAGGCTGGGGGGAGTCTTTCTATGGCTACACCTTC.

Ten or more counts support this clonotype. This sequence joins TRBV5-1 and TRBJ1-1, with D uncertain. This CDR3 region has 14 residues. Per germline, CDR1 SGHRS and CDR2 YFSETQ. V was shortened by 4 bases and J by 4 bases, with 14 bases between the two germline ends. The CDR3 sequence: CASSLYLGSTEAFF. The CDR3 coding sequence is TGCGCCAGCAGCCTATACCTTGGGTCCACTGAAGCTTTCTTT.

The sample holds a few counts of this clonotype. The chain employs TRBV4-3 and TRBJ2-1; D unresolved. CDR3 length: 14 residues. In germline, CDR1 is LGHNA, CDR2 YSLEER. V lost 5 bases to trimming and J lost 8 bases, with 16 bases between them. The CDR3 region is CASSSDFGGDEQFF. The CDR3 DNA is TGCGCCAGCAGCTCAGATTTCGGTGGGGATGAGCAGTTCTTC.

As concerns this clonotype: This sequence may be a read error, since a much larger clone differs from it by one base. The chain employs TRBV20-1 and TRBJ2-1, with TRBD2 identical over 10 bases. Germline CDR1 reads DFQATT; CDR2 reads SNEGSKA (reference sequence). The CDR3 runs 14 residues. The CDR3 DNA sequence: TGCAGTGCCAGAACTAGCGGGGACTACAATGAGCAGTCCTTC. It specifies CSARTSGDYNEQSF.

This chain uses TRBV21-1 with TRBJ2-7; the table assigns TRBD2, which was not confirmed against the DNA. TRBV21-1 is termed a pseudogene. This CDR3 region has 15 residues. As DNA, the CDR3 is TGTGCCAGCAGCAAAGTGCCCGGCACGCGGGGAGAGCAGTACTTC. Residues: CASSKVPGTRGEQYF.

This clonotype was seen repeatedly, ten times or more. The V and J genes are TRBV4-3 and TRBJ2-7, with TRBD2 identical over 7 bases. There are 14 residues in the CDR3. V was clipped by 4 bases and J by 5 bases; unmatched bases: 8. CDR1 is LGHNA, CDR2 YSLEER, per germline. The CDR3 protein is CASSLGAGTHEQYF. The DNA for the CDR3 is TGCGCCAGCAGCCTTGGAGCGGGAACCCACGAGCAGTACTTC.

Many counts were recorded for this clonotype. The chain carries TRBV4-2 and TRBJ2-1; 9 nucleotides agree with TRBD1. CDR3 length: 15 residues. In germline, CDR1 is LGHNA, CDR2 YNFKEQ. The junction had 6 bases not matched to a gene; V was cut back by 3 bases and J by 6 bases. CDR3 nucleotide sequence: TGTGCCAGCAGCCAGAGGTCGGGACAGGGCAATGAGCAGTTCTTC. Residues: CASSQRSGQGNEQFF.

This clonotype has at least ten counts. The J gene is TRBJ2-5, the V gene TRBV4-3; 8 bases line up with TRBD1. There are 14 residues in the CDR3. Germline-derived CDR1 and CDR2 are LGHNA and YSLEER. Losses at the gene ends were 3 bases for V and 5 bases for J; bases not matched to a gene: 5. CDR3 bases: TGCGCCAGCAGCCAGGGGACAGGCTGGGAGACCCAGTACTTC. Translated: CASSQGTGWETQYF.

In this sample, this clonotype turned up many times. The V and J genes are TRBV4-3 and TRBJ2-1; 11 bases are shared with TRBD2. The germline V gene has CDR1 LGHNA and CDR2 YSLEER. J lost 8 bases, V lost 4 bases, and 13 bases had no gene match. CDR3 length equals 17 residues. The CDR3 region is CASSPTGASGRIHEQFF. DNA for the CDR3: TGCGCCAGCAGCCCAACCGGGGCTAGCGGGAGGATCCATGAGCAGTTCTTC.

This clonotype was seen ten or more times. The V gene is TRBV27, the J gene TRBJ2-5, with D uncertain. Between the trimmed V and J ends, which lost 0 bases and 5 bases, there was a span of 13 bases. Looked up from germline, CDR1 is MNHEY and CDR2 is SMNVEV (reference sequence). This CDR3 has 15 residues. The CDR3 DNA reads TGTGCCAGCAGTTTATCGATAATAGGGTTGGAGACCCAGTACTTC. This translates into CASSLSIIGLETQYF.

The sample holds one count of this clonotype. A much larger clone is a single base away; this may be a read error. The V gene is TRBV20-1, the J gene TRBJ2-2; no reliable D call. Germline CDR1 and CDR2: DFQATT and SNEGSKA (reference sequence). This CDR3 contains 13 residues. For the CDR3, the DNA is TGCAGTCCTAGGGATTTACACACCGGGGAGCTGTTTTTT. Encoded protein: CSPRDLHTGELFF.

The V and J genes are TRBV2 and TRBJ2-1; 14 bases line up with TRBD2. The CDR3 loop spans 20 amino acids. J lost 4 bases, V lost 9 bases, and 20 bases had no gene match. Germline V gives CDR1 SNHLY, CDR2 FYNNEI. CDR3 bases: TGTGCCAGTCAACACCCGTCAGGGACTAGCGGGAGTATTAGGTACAATGAGCAGTTCTTC. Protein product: CASQHPSGTSGSIRYNEQFF. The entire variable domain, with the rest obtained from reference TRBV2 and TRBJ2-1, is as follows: EPEVTQTPSHQVTQMGQEVILRCVPISNHLYFYWYRQILGQKVEFLVSFYNNEISEKSEIFDDQFSVERPDGSNFTLKIRSTKLEDSAMYFCASQHPSGTSGSIRYNEQFFGPGTRLTVL.

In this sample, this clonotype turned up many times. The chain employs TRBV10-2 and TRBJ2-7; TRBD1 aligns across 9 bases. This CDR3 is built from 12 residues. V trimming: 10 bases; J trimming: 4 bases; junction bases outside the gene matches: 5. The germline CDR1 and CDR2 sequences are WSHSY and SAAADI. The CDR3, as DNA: TGCGCCACAGGGACAGGGTTTTACGAGCAGTACTTC. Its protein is CATGTGFYEQYF.

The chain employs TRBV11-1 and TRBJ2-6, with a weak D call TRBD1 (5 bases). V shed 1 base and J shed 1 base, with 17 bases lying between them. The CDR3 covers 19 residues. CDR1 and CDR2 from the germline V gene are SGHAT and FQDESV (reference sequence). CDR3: CASSLVWQGRMSGANVLTF. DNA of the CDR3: TGTGCCAGCAGCTTAGTTTGGCAGGGAAGAATGTCTGGGGCCAACGTCCTGACTTTC. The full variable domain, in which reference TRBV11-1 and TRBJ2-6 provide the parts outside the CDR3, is EAEVAQSPRYKITEKSQAVAFWCDPISGHATLYWYRQILGQGPELLVQFQDESVVDDSQLPKDRFSAERLKGVDSTLKIQPAELGDSAMYLCASSLVWQGRMSGANVLTFGAGSRLTVL.

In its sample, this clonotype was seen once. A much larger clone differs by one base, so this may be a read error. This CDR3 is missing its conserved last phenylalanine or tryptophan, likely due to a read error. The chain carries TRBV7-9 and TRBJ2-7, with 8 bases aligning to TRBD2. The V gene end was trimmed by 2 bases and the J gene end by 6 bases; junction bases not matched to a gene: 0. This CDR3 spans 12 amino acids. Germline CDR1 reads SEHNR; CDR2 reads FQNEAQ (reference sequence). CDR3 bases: TGTGCCAGCAGCTTACTAGCGGGCGAGCAGTACCTC. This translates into CASSLLAGEQYL.

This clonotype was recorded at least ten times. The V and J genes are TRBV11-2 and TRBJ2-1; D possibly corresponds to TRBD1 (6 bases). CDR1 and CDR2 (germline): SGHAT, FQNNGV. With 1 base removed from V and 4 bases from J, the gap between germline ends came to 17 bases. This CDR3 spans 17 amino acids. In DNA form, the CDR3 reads TGTGCCAGCAGCTTAGTGTTATCGGACAGCCCTTACAATGAGCAGTTCTTC. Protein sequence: CASSLVLSDSPYNEQFF.

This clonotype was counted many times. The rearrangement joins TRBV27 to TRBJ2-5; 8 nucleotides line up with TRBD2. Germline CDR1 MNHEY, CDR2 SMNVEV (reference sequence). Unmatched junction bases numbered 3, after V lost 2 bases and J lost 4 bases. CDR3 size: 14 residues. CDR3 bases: TGTGCCAGCAGTTTAGCGGGAGGAGGAGAGACCCAGTACTTC. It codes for CASSLAGGGETQYF.

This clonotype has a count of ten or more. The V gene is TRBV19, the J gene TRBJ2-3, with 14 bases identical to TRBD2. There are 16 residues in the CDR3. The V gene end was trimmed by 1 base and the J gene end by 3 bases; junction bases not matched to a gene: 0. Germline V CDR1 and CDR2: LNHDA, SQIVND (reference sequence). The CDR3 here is CASSIGTSGRTDTQYF. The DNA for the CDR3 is TGTGCCAGTAGTATAGGGACTAGCGGGAGGACAGATACGCAGTATTTT.

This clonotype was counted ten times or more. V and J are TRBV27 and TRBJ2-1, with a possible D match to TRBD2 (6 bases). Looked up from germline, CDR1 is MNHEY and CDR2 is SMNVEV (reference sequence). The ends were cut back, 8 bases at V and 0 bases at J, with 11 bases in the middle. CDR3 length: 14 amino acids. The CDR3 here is CASADGSSYNEQFF. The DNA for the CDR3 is TGTGCCAGCGCGGACGGGAGCTCCTACAATGAGCAGTTCTTC.

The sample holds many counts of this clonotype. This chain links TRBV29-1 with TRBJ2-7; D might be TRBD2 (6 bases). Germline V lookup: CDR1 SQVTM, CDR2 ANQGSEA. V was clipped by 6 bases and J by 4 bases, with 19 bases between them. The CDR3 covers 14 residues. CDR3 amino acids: CSVAGLREKYEQYF. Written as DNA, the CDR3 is TGCAGCGTCGCAGGTCTACGGGAGAAATACGAGCAGTACTTC.

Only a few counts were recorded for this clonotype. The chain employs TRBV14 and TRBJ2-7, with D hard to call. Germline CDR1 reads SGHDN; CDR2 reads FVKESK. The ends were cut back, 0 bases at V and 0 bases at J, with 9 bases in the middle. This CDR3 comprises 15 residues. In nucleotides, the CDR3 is TGTGCCAGCAGCCAAGAAGCGCACCCCTCCTACGAGCAGTACTTC. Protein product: CASSQEAHPSYEQYF.